This T cell receptor (beta chain) was identified during a study of T cells in Graves' hyperthyroidism and ophthalmopathy. Study-wide points: In the analysis, a 13 V-J model separated ophthalmopathy from stable hyperthyroidism. The model foresaw ophthalmopathy a median around 6.8 months prior to onset.

The CDR3 runs to 14 residues. The junction had 8 bases not matched to a gene; V was cut back by 4 bases and J by 8 bases. Germline V gene lookup returns CDR1 DFQATT and CDR2 SNEGSKA (reference sequence). Together with thyroid ultrasound, orbital computed tomography, serum thyroxine and TRAb, clinical symptoms were used for diagnoses. The source of the PBMCs was around 10 ml of fresh peripheral blood. This clonotype appeared a few times. Antigen: not known. Amplified TCR beta CDR3 regions came from RNA transcripts. The TCR CDR3 first-round RT-PCR relied on the HTBI primer set. TCRdb recomputed calls from the multiplex PCR reads with MiXCR, one row per CDR3 protein. This sample has 400,000 to 500,000 distinct CDR3 sequences, with approximately 15% found just once.

The chain links TRBV20-1 to TRBJ1-4; TRBD1 matches 9 bases. This TCR derives from a woman younger than 30 with Graves' hyperthyroidism. The sequencing sample was made of blood. The CDR3 here is CSATGQGRAEKLFF. The DNA for the CDR3 is TGCAGTGCTACGGGACAGGGCAGAGCCGAAAAACTGTTTTTT.